This T cell receptor beta chain was sequenced during a study of cytomegalovirus exposure and HLA in healthy donors. The germline V gene has CDR1 SNHLY and CDR2 FYNNEI. V lost 7 bases to trimming and J lost 6 bases, with 20 bases between them. The CDR3 has 15 residues. PCR employed 60 Vbeta and 13 Jbeta primers. Using immunoSEQ multiplex PCR, the repertoire was profiled, and TCRdb retains in-frame clones only, with some absent. The sample carries 120,000 to 150,000 clones, roughly three quarters recorded once. Sequencing input: PBMCs. The TCR was taken from a woman aged 40-49 years in good health and CMV-seronegative. The V gene is TRBV2, the J gene TRBJ2-3; the D gene is possibly TRBD2 (6 bases). CDR3 DNA sequence: TGTGCCAGCATGGGAAGGCGGGGTGGTGCCGATACGCAGTATTTT. Translated, it gives CASMGRRGGADTQYF. Full variable domain (remainder filled in from reference TRBV2 and TRBJ2-3): EPEVTQTPSHQVTQMGQEVILRCVPISNHLYFYWYRQILGQKVEFLVSFYNNEISEKSEIFDDQFSVERPDGSNFTLKIRSTKLEDSAMYFCASMGRRGGADTQYFGPGTRLTVL.